The T cell receptor beta chain under discussion was sequenced for a study of CD8+ T cells in alopecia areata. Only one count was recorded for this clone. Deletions cut 0 bases from V and 7 bases from J, with 8 bases between. Germline CDR1 is SGDLS and CDR2 is YYNGEE. The CDR3 sequence is 14 residues long. As to treatment: oral pan-JAK inhibitor, 5-10 mg twice daily. cDNA serving as the sequencing template came from extracted, reverse transcribed RNA. This table comes from immunoSEQ multiplex PCR, and its TCRdb copy is limited to in-frame clones, with some not included. This table holds 180,000 or so clones, about 55% found once.

This TCR was sampled from a human donor with alopecia areata. This sequence joins TRBV9 and TRBJ1-6; possibly TRBD1 for D (6 bases). The sample here was CD8+ T cells sorted from blood, taken at week 24, from a patient treated with tofacitinib. CDR3 loop: CASSVGDTNSPLHF. The DNA of the CDR3 is TGTGCCAGCAGCGTAGGGGACACCAATTCACCCCTCCACTTT.